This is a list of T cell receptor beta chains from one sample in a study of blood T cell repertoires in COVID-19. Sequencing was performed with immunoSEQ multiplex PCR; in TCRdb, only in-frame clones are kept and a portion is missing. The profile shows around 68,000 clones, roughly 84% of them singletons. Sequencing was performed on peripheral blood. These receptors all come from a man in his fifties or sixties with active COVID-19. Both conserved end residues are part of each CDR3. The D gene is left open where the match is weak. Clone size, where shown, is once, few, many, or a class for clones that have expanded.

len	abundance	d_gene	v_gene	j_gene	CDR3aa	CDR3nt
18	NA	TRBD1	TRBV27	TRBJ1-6	CASSLVTGGSLYNSPLHF	TGTGCCAGCAGTTTAGTGACAGGGGGCTCCCTCTATAATTCACCCCTCCACTTT
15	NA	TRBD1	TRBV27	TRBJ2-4	CASTRTGEGGNIQYF	TGTGCCAGCACACGGACAGGGGAAGGGGGTAACATTCAGTACTTC
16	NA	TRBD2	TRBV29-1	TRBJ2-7	CSVETPYTSGSYEQYF	TGCAGCGTTGAAACCCCCTATACTAGCGGATCCTACGAGCAGTACTTC
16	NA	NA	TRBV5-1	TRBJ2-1	CASSLVGGVSYNEQFF	TGCGCCAGCAGCTTGGTCGGCGGGGTTTCCTACAATGAGCAGTTCTTC
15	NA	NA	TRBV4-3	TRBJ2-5	CASSLRQAIQETQYF	TGCGCCAGCAGCCTACGACAGGCCATACAAGAGACCCAGTACTTC
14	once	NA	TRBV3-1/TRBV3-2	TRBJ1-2	CASSQGPANYGYTF	TGTGCCAGCAGCCAAGGCCCAGCTAACTATGGCTACACCTTC
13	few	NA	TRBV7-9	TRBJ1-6	CASSPIVESPLHF	TGTGCCAGCAGCCCGATAGTAGAATCACCCCTCCACTTT
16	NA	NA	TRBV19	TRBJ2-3	CASRGLGALGTDTQYF	TGTGCCAGTAGGGGCTTGGGGGCGTTGGGGACAGATACGCAGTATTTT
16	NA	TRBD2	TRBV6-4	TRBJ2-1	CASSPFTSGTGNEQFF	TGTGCCAGCAGCCCTTTCACTAGCGGGACCGGCAATGAGCAGTTCTTC
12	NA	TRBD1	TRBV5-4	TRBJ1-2	CASSRTGEGYTF	TGTGCCAGCAGCCGGACAGGGGAGGGTTACACCTTC
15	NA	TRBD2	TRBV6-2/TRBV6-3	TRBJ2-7	CASSWTSGFTYEQYF	TGTGCCAGCAGCTGGACTAGCGGGTTCACCTACGAGCAGTACTTC
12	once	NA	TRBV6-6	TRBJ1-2	CASSPRGYGYTF	TGTGCCAGCAGCCCTAGGGGGTATGGCTACACCTTC
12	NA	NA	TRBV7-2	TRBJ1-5	CASSFNGQPQHF	TGTGCCAGCAGCTTTAACGGTCAGCCCCAGCATTTT
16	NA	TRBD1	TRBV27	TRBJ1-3	CASSPLDRAPGNTIYF	TGTGCCAGCAGTCCGTTGGACAGGGCCCCTGGAAACACCATATATTTT
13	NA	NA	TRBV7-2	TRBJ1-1	CASSSNLRAEAFF	TGTGCCAGCAGCTCCAATTTACGGGCTGAAGCTTTCTTT
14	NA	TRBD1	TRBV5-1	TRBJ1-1	CASTTGGMNTEAFF	TGCGCCAGCACAACAGGGGGAATGAACACTGAAGCTTTCTTT
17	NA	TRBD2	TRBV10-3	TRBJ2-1	CAISEASGRASYNEQFF	TGTGCCATCAGTGAGGCTAGCGGGAGGGCCTCCTACAATGAGCAGTTCTTC
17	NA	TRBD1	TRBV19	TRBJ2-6	CASIIGTGVSGANVLTF	TGTGCCAGTATTATTGGGACAGGGGTATCAGGGGCCAACGTCCTGACTTTC
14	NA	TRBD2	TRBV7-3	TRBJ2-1	CASRLAVSYNEQFF	TGTGCCAGCCGACTAGCGGTCTCCTACAATGAGCAGTTCTTC
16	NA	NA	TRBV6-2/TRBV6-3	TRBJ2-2	CASSYSLQWRGGELFF	TGTGCCAGCAGTTACAGCCTCCAGTGGAGGGGCGGGGAGCTGTTTTTT
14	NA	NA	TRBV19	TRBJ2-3	CASSIRQSTDTQYF	TGTGCCAGTAGTATCCGACAGAGCACAGATACGCAGTATTTT
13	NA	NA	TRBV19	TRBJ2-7	CASSSTGSHDQYF	TGTGCCAGTAGTAGTACAGGGTCTCACGACCAGTACTTC
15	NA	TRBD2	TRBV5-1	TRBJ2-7	CASSGGVSNSYEQYF	TGCGCCAGCAGCGGGGGGGTCTCGAACTCCTACGAGCAGTACTTC
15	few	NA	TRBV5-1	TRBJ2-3	CASKKQGSSTDTQYF	TGCGCCAGCAAGAAACAGGGCTCTAGCACAGATACGCAGTATTTT
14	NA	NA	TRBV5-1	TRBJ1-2	CASSLEGRGGGYTF	TGCGCCAGCAGCTTGGAGGGCAGGGGTGGTGGCTACACCTTC
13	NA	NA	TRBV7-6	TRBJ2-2	CASSSLNTGELFF	TGTGCCAGCAGCTCCCTTAACACCGGGGAGCTGTTTTTT
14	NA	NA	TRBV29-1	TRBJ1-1	CSVTPQGKGTEAFF	TGCAGCGTTACGCCTCAGGGGAAGGGCACTGAAGCTTTCTTT
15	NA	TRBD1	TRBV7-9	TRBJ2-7	CASSPSTGMSYEQYF	TGTGCCAGCAGCCCCTCGACAGGGATGTCCTACGAGCAGTACTTC
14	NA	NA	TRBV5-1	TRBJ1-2	CASSEGDPNYGYTF	TGCGCCAGCAGCGAGGGGGACCCTAACTATGGCTACACCTTC
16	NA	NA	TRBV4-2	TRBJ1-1	CASSQPQGTSNTEAFF	TGTGCCAGCAGCCAACCGCAGGGGACCTCGAACACTGAAGCTTTCTTT
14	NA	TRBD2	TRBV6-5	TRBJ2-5	CASSFLTSRETQYF	TGTGCCAGCAGTTTTTTGACTAGCAGGGAGACCCAGTACTTC
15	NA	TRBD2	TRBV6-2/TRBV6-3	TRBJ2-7	CASSRLAGGLYEQYF	TGTGCCAGCAGTCGTCTAGCGGGGGGCCTCTACGAGCAGTACTTC
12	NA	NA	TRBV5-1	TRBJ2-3	CASSPEGDTQYF	TGCGCCAGCAGCCCGGAGGGGGATACGCAGTATTTT
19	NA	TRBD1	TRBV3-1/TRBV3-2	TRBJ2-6	CASSQRGQGLGSGANVLTF	TGTGCCAGCAGCCAGCGGGGACAGGGTCTGGGATCTGGGGCCAACGTCCTGACTTTC
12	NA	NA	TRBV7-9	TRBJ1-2	CASSLGAYGYTF	TGTGCCAGCAGCTTAGGAGCCTATGGCTACACCTTC
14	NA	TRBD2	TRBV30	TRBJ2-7	CAWSAGAGAYEQYF	TGTGCCTGGAGTGCAGGCGCGGGGGCCTACGAGCAGTACTTC
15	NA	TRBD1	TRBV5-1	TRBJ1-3	CASSLARDRGNTIYF	TGCGCCAGCAGCTTGGCCCGGGACAGGGGAAACACCATATATTTT
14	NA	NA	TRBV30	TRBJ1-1	CAWSPRRGNTEAFF	TGTGCCTGGAGTCCCCGCAGGGGGAACACTGAAGCTTTCTTT
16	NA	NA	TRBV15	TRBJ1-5	CATSRVAGMGNQPQHF	TGTGCCACCAGCAGAGTGGCAGGCATGGGCAATCAGCCCCAGCATTTT
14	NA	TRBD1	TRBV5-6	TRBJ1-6	CASSLEQGNSPLHF	TGTGCCAGCAGCTTGGAACAGGGGAATTCACCCCTCCACTTT
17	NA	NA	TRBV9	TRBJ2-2	CASSPRGPNSNTGELFF	TGTGCCAGCAGCCCGCGGGGGCCTAATTCGAACACCGGGGAGCTGTTTTTT
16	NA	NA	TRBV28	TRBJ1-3	CASSPGSIDPGNTIYF	TGTGCCAGCAGCCCGGGTAGTATAGATCCCGGAAACACCATATATTTT